These 21 T cell receptor beta chains were sequenced from one sample in a study of T-cell memory formation after mild COVID-19. TCRdb passed the 5' RACE reads through MiXCR, listing each CDR3 protein once. The table lists about half a million distinct CDR3 sequences, over 15% of them singletons, with roughly an eighth in the top ten. Input material: PBMCs or a T cell subset sorted from them (not recorded which). Every receptor here comes from an adult woman who had mild COVID-19 (a few samples of this study predate the infection). Cell type and time point are not known.

This clonotype was seen only a few times. The chain employs TRBV27 and TRBJ1-2; 7 bases are a match to TRBD1. CDR3 size: 15 residues. CDR1 and CDR2 from the germline V gene are MNHEY and SMNVEV (reference sequence). Trimming at V came to 8 bases and at J to 4 bases, leaving 13 bases not matched to a gene. The CDR3 DNA follows: TGTGCCAGCGGCTCCAGGGGGAGCCCAGTCTATGGCTACACCTTC. The encoded protein is CASGSRGSPVYGYTF.

The chain carries TRBV6-6 and TRBJ2-7; 8 bases are shared with TRBD1. V lost 4 bases and J lost 9; bases outside the gene matches: 17. Germline V lookup: CDR1 MNHNY, CDR2 SVGAGI (reference sequence). This CDR3 contains 16 residues. The CDR3: CASSSAGQGRRWRQYF. DNA of the CDR3: TGTGCCAGCAGTTCCGCTGGACAGGGAAGGAGGTGGAGGCAGTACTTC.

This clonotype showed up just a few times. The chain joins TRBV11-2 to TRBJ2-1; tentatively, D is TRBD2 (5 bases). The CDR3 is 17 residues long. From germline, CDR1 is SGHAT and CDR2 FQNNGV. Trimming took 5 bases from V and 5 from J, leaving 22 bases between them. The CDR3, as DNA: TGTGCCAGCAGCCCCTTGAGGCTAGCCCTATTCAACAATGAGCAGTTCTTC. Protein: CASSPLRLALFNNEQFF.

This clonotype was counted ten times or more. V gene TRBV20-1 combines with J gene TRBJ2-3, with D uncertain. The CDR3 is made up of 17 amino acids. V was cut by 6 bases and J by 0 bases, with 22 bases left in between. Germline V gives CDR1 DFQATT, CDR2 SNEGSKA (reference sequence). Here the CDR3 reads CSARYPASATSTDTQYF. CDR3 coding DNA: TGCAGTGCCAGATATCCGGCGAGCGCCACTAGCACAGATACGCAGTATTTT.

This clonotype was observed a few times. The rearrangement links TRBV4-2 to TRBJ1-5; D is perhaps TRBD1 (5 bases). V was clipped by 0 bases and J by 4 bases, with 13 bases between them. The CDR3 runs to 16 residues. Germline V gives CDR1 LGHNA, CDR2 YNFKEQ. The DNA for the CDR3 is TGTGCCAGCAGCCAAGACGTCCAGGGACCAAATCAGCCCCAGCATTTT. Translation gives CASSQDVQGPNQPQHF.

This clonotype was observed a handful of times. The chain combines TRBV12-3 or TRBV12-4 with TRBJ1-3, with no clear D. Trimming took 5 bases from V and 0 from J, leaving 14 bases between them. CDR3 length equals 16 residues. The CDR3 region is CASSLPKTPSGNTIYF. The CDR3 DNA reads TGTGCCAGCAGTCTACCGAAGACCCCCTCTGGAAACACCATATATTTT.

CDR3 protein: CASSFLLGGNTGELFF. The CDR3 DNA reads TGTGCCAGCAGCTTTCTTTTAGGGGGTAACACCGGGGAGCTGTTTTTT. V gene TRBV7-9 combines with J gene TRBJ2-2; D may be TRBD1 (6 bases). Germline loops: CDR1 SEHNR, CDR2 FQNEAQ (reference sequence). V was shortened by 3 bases and J by 2 bases, with 13 bases between the two germline ends. The CDR3 loop spans 16 amino acids.

This clonotype has just a few counts. V gene TRBV12-3 or TRBV12-4 combines with J gene TRBJ2-7, with TRBD1 identical over 7 bases. The junction had 2 bases not matched to a gene; V was cut back by 6 bases and J by 3 bases. This CDR3 is built from 12 residues. The CDR3 DNA sequence: TGTGCCAGCAGACAGGGGCACTACGAGCAGTACTTC. Residues: CASRQGHYEQYF.

The CDR3 spells CASSVGGNGELFF. The CDR3 DNA reads as TGTGCCAGCAGCGTAGGGGGGAACGGGGAGCTGTTTTTT. The rearrangement uses TRBV9 and TRBJ2-2, with D possibly being TRBD1 or TRBD2 (5 bases each). Germline V gives CDR1 SGDLS, CDR2 YYNGEE. This CDR3 has 13 amino acids. Deletions cut 0 bases from V and 7 bases from J, with 7 bases between.

This clonotype was picked up a small number of times. The chain has TRBV5-6 and TRBJ1-5; D not certain. With 3 bases removed from V and 3 bases from J, the gap between germline ends came to 13 bases. Germline CDR1 is SGHDT and CDR2 is YYEEEE. The CDR3 is 15 amino acids. In nucleotides, the CDR3 is TGTGCCAGCAGCTCGCGAGAGACCCTCAATCAGCCCCAGCATTTT. It yields the protein CASSSRETLNQPQHF.

With respect to this clonotype: This may arise from a read error, as a much more abundant clone is one base away. The chain joins TRBV5-4 to TRBJ2-1; D is uncertain. Trimming cost V 4 bases and J 3 bases, with 5 bases left between them. CDR1 and CDR2 from the germline V gene are SGHNT and YYREEE (reference sequence). The CDR3 length is 12 residues. The CDR3 sequence is CASSRNYNEQFF. The DNA for the CDR3 is TGTGCCAGCAGCCGGAACTACAATGAGCAGTTCTTC.

This clonotype showed up many times. The V gene is TRBV5-1, the J gene TRBJ2-3; 9 bases align to TRBD2. The CDR3 covers 19 residues. Germline V CDR1 and CDR2: SGHRS, YFSETQ. The ends lost 0 bases at V and 0 bases at J; junction bases unmatched: 11. CDR3 in DNA: TGCGCCAGCAGCTTGGTAAGAGGCCCAACTAGCGGGAGCACAGATACGCAGTATTTT. This codes for CASSLVRGPTSGSTDTQYF.

This clonotype turned up a few times. The rearrangement joins TRBV24-1 to TRBJ2-1; 7 nucleotides align to TRBD2. The CDR3 length is 15 residues. V trimming: 2 bases; J trimming: 4 bases; junction bases outside the gene matches: 4. Per germline, CDR1 KGHDR and CDR2 SFDVKD. CDR3 sequence reads: CATSDSLAKYNEQFF. CDR3 sequence (DNA): TGTGCCACCAGTGATTCACTAGCGAAATACAATGAGCAGTTCTTC.

This clonotype has ten or more counts. V gene TRBV29-1 combines with J gene TRBJ2-7, with TRBD2 as a possible D gene (7 bases). The germline CDR1 and CDR2 sequences are SQVTM and ANQGSEA. V lost 4 bases and J lost 6, with 19 bases in between. CDR3 length: 14 amino acids. The CDR3 region is CSVGIPGGASEQYF. CDR3 DNA sequence: TGCAGCGTTGGTATTCCGGGGGGCGCGTCCGAGCAGTACTTC.

In this sample, this clonotype turned up a few times. The gene calls are TRBV21-1 and TRBJ2-7; the listed D gene, TRBD2, was not tested against the DNA. TRBV21-1 is labeled a pseudogene. The CDR3 totals 12 residues. The CDR3 coding sequence is TGTGCCAGCTTTACTAGACATTACGAGCAGTACTTC. It specifies CASFTRHYEQYF.

This rearrangement joins TRBV19 to TRBJ1-3, with a weak D call TRBD1 (5 bases). CDR1 and CDR2 (germline): LNHDA, SQIVND (reference sequence). Trimming pared 4 bases from V and 2 bases from J, leaving 6 bases between. The CDR3 sequence is 13 residues long. CDR3 protein: CASSTGTGNTIYF. The CDR3 coding sequence is TGTGCCAGTAGTACAGGGACTGGAAACACCATATATTTT.

This chain joins TRBV18 and TRBJ2-1; possibly TRBD1 for D (8 bases). This CDR3 contains 16 residues. Trimming took 8 bases from V and 3 from J, leaving 20 bases between them. Germline assignment: CDR1 KGHSH and CDR2 LQKENI. The CDR3 nucleotides read TGTGCCAGCGCCCTCACAGGGGGGGCCCGCTACAATGAGCAGTTCTTC. Translating gives CASALTGGARYNEQFF.

The J gene is TRBJ2-3, the V gene TRBV20-1, with 7 bases aligning to TRBD2. The CDR3 runs to 14 residues. V was clipped by 6 bases and J by 2 bases; unmatched bases: 8. CDR1 is DFQATT, CDR2 SNEGSKA, per germline (reference sequence). The CDR3 region is CSATGTTYTDTQYF. The CDR3 DNA reads as TGCAGTGCGACCGGGACTACCTACACAGATACGCAGTATTTT.

The chain couples TRBV7-6 to TRBJ2-7; 10 nucleotides align to TRBD2. Germline-derived CDR1 and CDR2 are SGHVS and FNYEAQ. The junction had 4 bases not matched to a gene; V was cut back by 5 bases and J by 3 bases. The CDR3 length is 14 residues. The chain's CDR3 is CASSDGLADYEQYF. The CDR3 nucleotides read TGTGCCAGCAGCGACGGACTAGCGGACTACGAGCAGTACTTC.

This clonotype was counted between two and nine times. The CDR3 DNA reads TGTGCCAGCAGCTACCCGGGACTAGCGTTAGAGCAGTACTTC. Protein: CASSYPGLALEQYF. The chain employs TRBV7-2 and TRBJ2-7; 10 nucleotides agree with TRBD2. The junction had 7 bases not matched to a gene; V was cut back by 4 bases and J by 7 bases. The CDR3 loop spans 14 amino acids. Per the germline V gene, CDR1 is SGHTA and CDR2 is FQGNSA.

The J gene is TRBJ2-1, the V gene TRBV12-3 or TRBV12-4, with D tentatively TRBD2 (6 bases). V was shortened by 5 bases and J by 2 bases, with 16 bases between the two germline ends. This CDR3 is 16 amino acids long. The CDR3 region has the DNA TGTGCCAGCAGTCCCGCCGTCGGGGGAACCTACAATGAGCAGTTCTTC. It is translated as CASSPAVGGTYNEQFF.